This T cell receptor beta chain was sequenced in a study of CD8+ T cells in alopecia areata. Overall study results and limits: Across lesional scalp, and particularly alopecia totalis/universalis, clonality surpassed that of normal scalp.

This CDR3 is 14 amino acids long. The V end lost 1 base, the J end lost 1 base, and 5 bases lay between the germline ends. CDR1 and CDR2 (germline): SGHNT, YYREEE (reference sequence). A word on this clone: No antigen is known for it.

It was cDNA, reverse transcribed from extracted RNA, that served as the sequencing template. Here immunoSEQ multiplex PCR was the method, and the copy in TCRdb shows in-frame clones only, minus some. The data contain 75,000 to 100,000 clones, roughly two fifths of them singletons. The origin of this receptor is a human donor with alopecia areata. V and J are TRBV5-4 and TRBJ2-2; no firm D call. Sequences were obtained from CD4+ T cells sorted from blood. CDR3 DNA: TGTGCCAGCAGCTTGAAAGAGAACACCGGGGAGCTGTTTTTT. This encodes CASSLKENTGELFF.